These T cell receptor beta chains were read from a single sample in a study of T cells in Graves' hyperthyroidism and ophthalmopathy. Using its own MiXCR run on the multiplex PCR reads, TCRdb lists one record per CDR3 protein. This table holds hundreds of thousands of distinct CDR3 sequences, more than 15% found once. Material: blood. These receptors all come from a woman aged 40 to 50 with Graves' ophthalmopathy. Both conserved end residues are part of each CDR3. The order of the fields is clone size, D gene, V gene, J gene, CDR3 DNA, CDR3 protein. A D gene is named only where the DNA matches it firmly. Size is omitted from some rows. Given values are once, few, many or a class for expanded clones.

>many|TRBD1|TRBV2|TRBJ1-4
TGTGCCAGCAGTAGGACAGGGGTTCGGGAAAAACTGTTTTTT
CASSRTGVREKLFF
>few|-|TRBV6-1|TRBJ1-4
TGTGCCAGCAAGGTCGGGTTAACTAATGAAAAACTGTTTTTT
CASKVGLTNEKLFF
>many|-|TRBV30|TRBJ1-2
TGTGCCTGGAGTGTACCCAACAGTGGGGGCTACACCTTC
CAWSVPNSGGYTF
>few|TRBD1|TRBV24-1|TRBJ2-1
TGTGCCACCATGACAGGGAGCTCCTACAATGAGCAGTTCTTC
CATMTGSSYNEQFF
>few|-|TRBV7-2|TRBJ1-4
TGTGCCAGCAGTTTGGGGGCCAGTGAAAAACTGTTTTTT
CASSLGASEKLFF
>many|TRBD1|TRBV6-1|TRBJ1-1
TGTGCCAGCAGTGGATTACAGGGGGACACTGAAGCTTTCTTT
CASSGLQGDTEAFF
>many|-|TRBV6-1|TRBJ2-1
TGTGCCAGCAGTGAACACCCGACAGGCAACAATGAGCAGTTCTTC
CASSEHPTGNNEQFF
>few|-|TRBV11-2|TRBJ2-3
TGTGCCAGCAGTTCCCCCCAAGGGGCCACAGATACGCAGTATTTT
CASSSPQGATDTQYF
>few|TRBD2|TRBV27|TRBJ2-1
TGTGCCAGCAGGTTGGGGACTAGCGGGGCCTACAATGAGCAGTTCTTC
CASRLGTSGAYNEQFF
>many|-|TRBV7-2|TRBJ1-6
TGTGCCAGCAGCTTAGCTGGAGGAGATAATTCACCCCTCCACTTT
CASSLAGGDNSPLHF
>many|-|TRBV6-1|TRBJ1-1
TGTGCCAGCAGCCCACTGTACACTGAAGCTTTCTTT
CASSPLYTEAFF
>-|TRBD1|TRBV14|TRBJ1-6
TGTGCCAGCAGCCCGACAGGGAGTTCACCCCTCCACTTT
CASSPTGSSPLHF
>few|TRBD2|TRBV20-1|TRBJ2-1
TGCAGTGCCTCGACTAGCGGGAGTGTCCAGAGCTCCTACAATGAGCAGTTCTTC
CSASTSGSVQSSYNEQFF
>-|-|TRBV29-1|TRBJ1-5
TGCAGCGTTGGGGGGGCTGGACAGCCCCAGCATTTT
CSVGGAGQPQHF
>-|-|TRBV2|TRBJ1-6
TGTGCCAGCAGTGGGGACAACTATAATTCACCCCTCCACTTT
CASSGDNYNSPLHF
>many|TRBD2|TRBV20-1|TRBJ2-1
TGCAGTGCTAGATTGGCGGGGGGGTTCTACAATGAGCAGTTCTTC
CSARLAGGFYNEQFF
>few|-|TRBV5-1|TRBJ1-2
TGCGCCAGCAGCTTGGAGGTTCGGAACTATGGCTACACCTTC
CASSLEVRNYGYTF
>many|-|TRBV2|TRBJ1-5
TGTGCCAGCAGTGCCGGACTAGAGCAGCCCCAGCATTTT
CASSAGLEQPQHF
>many|TRBD1|TRBV27|TRBJ2-7
TGTGCCAGCCGAGGACAGGGGCCCGAGCAGTACTTC
CASRGQGPEQYF
>many|-|TRBV13|TRBJ2-1
TGTGCCAGCAGCACCAGGGGTAATGAGCAGTTCTTC
CASSTRGNEQFF
>few|-|TRBV5-1|TRBJ1-2
TGCGCCAGCAGCTTTGGTGAGGGGAACTATGGCTACACCTTC
CASSFGEGNYGYTF
>many|-|TRBV3-1|TRBJ2-5
TGTGCCAGCAGCCAAGGCTCAGGGGGGGCTTGGGAGACCCAGTACTTC
CASSQGSGGAWETQYF